Sequencing of this T cell receptor (beta chain) was carried out in a study of T cells in Graves' hyperthyroidism and ophthalmopathy. It was RNA transcripts that yielded the amplified TCR beta CDR3 regions. The TCR CDR3 first-round RT-PCR relied on the HTBI primer set. One entry per CDR3 protein, called by TCRdb with MiXCR from the multiplex PCR reads. The top ten clones hold roughly 20% of a sample with roughly 570,000 distinct CDR3 sequences, around 46% of them seen once. Trimming took off 6 bases at V and 1 base at J, with 10 bases between the two ends. This CDR3 comprises 14 residues. Germline-derived CDR1 and CDR2 are SQVTM and ANQGSEA.

This receptor was obtained from an adult woman with Graves' disease, either hyperthyroidism or ophthalmopathy (not recorded which). The V gene is TRBV29-1, the J gene TRBJ2-6; perhaps D is TRBD1 or TRBD2 (5 bases each). The sample comprised peripheral blood or thyroid tissue (not recorded which). The CDR3 reads CSVVGESGANVLTF. CDR3 bases: TGCAGCGTCGTAGGGGAGTCTGGGGCCAACGTCCTGACTTTC.